The 24 T cell receptor beta chains below all came from one sample that was sequenced in a study of blood T cell repertoires in COVID-19. Measured with immunoSEQ multiplex PCR; TCRdb has only the in-frame clones, and not every one. The sample lists roughly 300,000 clones, approximately 91% occurring once. Material for sequencing was peripheral blood. The receptors stem from a man aged 18 to 29 with active or convalescent COVID-19.

The chain has TRBV6-2 or TRBV6-3 and TRBJ2-7, with 9 bases fitting TRBD1. The CDR3 is made up of 15 amino acids. The V and J ends lost 5 bases and 4 bases, in that order; junction bases with no gene match: 9. Germline V gene sequence: CDR1 MNHEY, CDR2 SVGEGT. Here the CDR3 reads CASSPLGQGRYEQYF. CDR3 coding DNA: TGTGCCAGCAGTCCCCTTGGACAGGGGAGATACGAGCAGTACTTC.

The chain couples TRBV7-9 to TRBJ2-1; 8 bases are shared with TRBD2. This CDR3 spans 15 amino acids. With V trimmed by 5 bases and J by 7 bases, 10 bases remained unmatched. CDR1 is SEHNR and CDR2 is FQNEAQ in the germline V gene (reference sequence). CDR3 bases: TGTGCCAGCAGCCCAAAGACTAGCGCGAGAAATGAGCAGTTCTTC. Its translation is CASSPKTSARNEQFF. Together with reference TRBV7-9 and TRBJ2-1, the CDR3 gives the full variable domain: DTGVSQNPRHKITKRGQNVTFRCDPISEHNRLYWYRQTLGQGPEFLTYFQNEAQLEKSRLLSDRFSAERPKGSFSTLEIQRTEQGDSAMYLCASSPKTSARNEQFFGPGTRLTVL.

This rearrangement joins TRBV3-1 (or the pseudogene TRBV3-2) to TRBJ2-1; D perhaps matches TRBD2 (6 bases). Per the germline V gene, CDR1 is LGHDT and CDR2 is YNNKEL (reference sequence). Deletions cut 3 bases from V and 10 bases from J, with 16 bases between. This CDR3 region has 14 residues. CDR3 amino acids: CASSQKGLNSEQFF. CDR3 in DNA: TGTGCCAGCAGCCAGAAGGGACTGAACAGCGAGCAGTTCTTC.

This chain links TRBV3-1 (or the pseudogene TRBV3-2) with TRBJ2-7, with TRBD1 matching over 10 bases. Trimming at V came to 4 bases and at J to 4 bases, leaving 1 base not matched to a gene. Germline V gives CDR1 LGHDT, CDR2 YNNKEL (reference sequence). The CDR3 sequence is 13 residues long. The CDR3 coding sequence is TGTGCCAGCAGCCGGGACAGGGGTTACGAGCAGTACTTC. Protein: CASSRDRGYEQYF.

The gene calls are TRBV7-9 and TRBJ2-7; D call uncertain. Trimming took 1 base from V and 9 from J, leaving 7 bases between them. The length of the CDR3 is 11 residues. The germline gives CDR1 SEHNR, CDR2 FQNEAQ (reference sequence). Here the CDR3 DNA reads TGTGCCAGCAGCTTAGGCGGAGCGCAGTACTTC. Amino acid sequence: CASSLGGAQYF. Combining the CDR3 with reference TRBV7-9 and TRBJ2-7 gives the whole variable domain DTGVSQNPRHKITKRGQNVTFRCDPISEHNRLYWYRQTLGQGPEFLTYFQNEAQLEKSRLLSDRFSAERPKGSFSTLEIQRTEQGDSAMYLCASSLGGAQYFGPGTRLTVT.

The chain couples TRBV9 to TRBJ2-3, with TRBD2 matching over 10 bases. This CDR3 has 14 residues. Germline loops: CDR1 SGDLS, CDR2 YYNGEE. V shed 4 bases, J shed 4 bases, and the junction held 3 bases outside the gene matches. CDR3 amino acids: CASSSGLAPDTQYF. For the CDR3, the DNA is TGTGCCAGCAGCTCGGGACTAGCGCCAGATACGCAGTATTTT.

V and J are TRBV10-1 and TRBJ2-5; 8 positions match TRBD1. In germline, CDR1 is WNHNN, CDR2 SYGVQD (reference sequence). V shed 2 bases and J 4 bases; nucleotides not matched to a gene: 0. This CDR3 contains 13 residues. The CDR3, as DNA: TGCGCCAGCAGTGAGGACAGGGGAGAGACCCAGTACTTC. Protein sequence: CASSEDRGETQYF.

For this clone: The sample has other DNA sequences that encode this CDR3 too. V usage is TRBV5-1 and J usage is TRBJ1-3, with TRBD1 matching over 7 bases. Trimming cost V 0 bases and J 4 bases; bases outside gene matches: 4. The CDR3 consists of 15 residues. CDR1 is SGHRS, CDR2 YFSETQ, per germline. CDR3 nucleotides: TGCGCCAGCAGCTTGGTACAGGGGCCCGGAAACACCATATATTTT. This encodes CASSLVQGPGNTIYF.

The gene calls are TRBV11-2 and TRBJ2-7; 8 bases line up with TRBD2. Germline trimming cut 8 bases from V and 2 bases from J; bases unmatched to any gene: 5. The CDR3 covers 13 residues. In germline, CDR1 is SGHAT, CDR2 FQNNGV. The CDR3 DNA reads TGTGCCAGCGAAAAGCGGGGGACCTACGAGCAGTACTTC. This translates into CASEKRGTYEQYF.

V usage is TRBV15 and J usage is TRBJ1-2, with 9 bases aligning to TRBD1. CDR3 length: 15 amino acids. J lost 7 bases, V lost 1 base, and 7 bases had no gene match. In germline, CDR1 is LNHNV, CDR2 YYDKDF (reference sequence). The CDR3 spells CATSRGPGQGLGYTF. The CDR3 DNA reads as TGTGCCACCAGCAGAGGGCCGGGACAGGGTCTTGGCTACACCTTC.

The chain employs TRBV6-5 and TRBJ2-5; possible D gene TRBD1, 5 bases. V was shortened by 7 bases and J by 5 bases, with 14 bases between the two germline ends. Germline loops: CDR1 MNHEY, CDR2 SVGAGI. The CDR3 covers 13 residues. In nucleotides, the CDR3 is TGTGCCAGCAACCGAAGGGGTGGGGAGACCCAGTACTTC. Protein: CASNRRGGETQYF.

The chain joins TRBV11-2 to TRBJ1-2; no clear D. Trimming left V 1 base short and J 2 bases short, with 5 bases between. The CDR3 runs to 13 residues. CDR1 and CDR2 from the germline V gene are SGHAT and FQNNGV. The CDR3: CASSLVQNYGYTF. DNA of the CDR3: TGTGCCAGCAGCTTAGTACAGAACTATGGCTACACCTTC. The full variable domain, completed using reference TRBV11-2 and TRBJ1-2, is EAGVAQSPRYKIIEKRQSVAFWCNPISGHATLYWYQQILGQGPKLLIQFQNNGVVDDSQLPKDRFSAERLKGVDSTLKIQPAKLEDSAVYLCASSLVQNYGYTFGSGTRLTVV.

This chain links TRBV3-1 (or the pseudogene TRBV3-2) with TRBJ2-7; D ambiguous. Trimming stripped 1 base from V and 5 bases from J, with 12 bases between. The CDR3 is made up of 14 amino acids. CDR1 is LGHDT, CDR2 YNNKEL, per germline (reference sequence). The CDR3 DNA is TGTGCCAGCAGCCAAGTTGTGGATGGGCACGAGCAGTACTTC. Its translation is CASSQVVDGHEQYF.

This chain joins TRBV5-1 and TRBJ1-1, with D possibly matching TRBD1 (6 bases). Trimming took off 4 bases at V and 5 bases at J, with 21 bases between the two ends. Germline V gene sequence: CDR1 SGHRS, CDR2 YFSETQ. The CDR3 is 16 residues long. The CDR3 DNA is TGCGCCAGCAGCACAGGATGGGGGCAGCATGTGACTGAAGCTTTCTTT. Translation: CASSTGWGQHVTEAFF.

This rearrangement joins TRBV15 to TRBJ2-3; 7 positions match TRBD2. The V gene's germline CDR1 is LNHNV and CDR2 YYDKDF (reference sequence). The CDR3 extends over 16 amino acids. The V gene end was trimmed by 3 bases and the J gene end by 5 bases; junction bases not matched to a gene: 11. The CDR3 DNA is TGTGCCACCAGCAGGAGATCTAGCGGACTTAGAGATACGCAGTATTTT. Protein: CATSRRSSGLRDTQYF.

The chain carries TRBV6-5 and TRBJ1-2; D is possibly TRBD1 (5 bases). CDR1 MNHEY and CDR2 SVGAGI come from the germline V gene. The CDR3 runs 14 residues. Trimming took 6 bases from V and 1 from J, leaving 12 bases between them. The CDR3 region has the DNA TGTGCCAGCAGACCCCCAGGGATTAACTATGGCTACACCTTC. It codes for CASRPPGINYGYTF.

The chain is built from TRBV6-5 and TRBJ1-1, with TRBD1 matching over 12 bases. CDR1 and CDR2 from the germline V gene are MNHEY and SVGAGI. The CDR3 spans 15 residues. The V and J ends lost 11 bases and 6 bases, in that order; junction bases with no gene match: 13. The CDR3 reads CALKGAGTGGPEAFF. The CDR3 DNA is TGTGCCCTCAAAGGAGCCGGGACAGGGGGCCCTGAAGCTTTCTTT.

V and J are TRBV5-4 and TRBJ2-7, with 9 bases aligning to TRBD2. V lost 0 bases to trimming and J lost 5 bases; unmatched junction nucleotides: 6. Germline V gene lookup returns CDR1 SGHNT and CDR2 YYREEE (reference sequence). The CDR3 is 15 residues long. The CDR3 DNA reads as TGTGCCAGCAGCTTGGATTTGCGGGGGGGCAACGAGCAGTACTTC. This gives the protein CASSLDLRGGNEQYF. Looking up the rest from reference TRBV5-4 and TRBJ2-7 gives the full variable domain: ETGVTQSPTHLIKTRGQQVTLRCSSQSGHNTVSWYQQALGQGPQFIFQYYREEENGRGNFPPRFSGLQFPNYSSELNVNALELDDSALYLCASSLDLRGGNEQYFGPGTRLTVT.

This clone has just a few counts. The chain carries TRBV19 and TRBJ1-2, with 10 bases matching TRBD1. J lost 7 bases, V lost 7 bases, and 12 bases had no gene match. This CDR3 region has 15 residues. The V gene's germline CDR1 is LNHDA and CDR2 SQIVND (reference sequence). Written as DNA, the CDR3 is TGTGCCAGTAAGAGTGGGGGACAGGGGTTCCGTGGCTACACCTTC. It yields the protein CASKSGGQGFRGYTF. The full variable domain, rest sourced from reference TRBV19 and TRBJ1-2, is DGGITQSPKYLFRKEGQNVTLSCEQNLNHDAMYWYRQDPGQGLRLIYYSQIVNDFQKGDIAEGYSVSREKKESFPLTVTSAQKNPTAFYLCASKSGGQGFRGYTFGSGTRLTVV.

The genes are TRBV5-1 and TRBJ2-2, with 10 bases matching TRBD2. The CDR3 loop spans 20 amino acids. Trimming cost V 0 bases and J 1 base; bases outside gene matches: 12. Germline loops: CDR1 SGHRS, CDR2 YFSETQ. DNA for the CDR3: TGCGCCAGCAGCTTGGATTTAGGGACTGCTAGCGGGGGGAACACCGGGGAGCTGTTTTTT. Its translation: CASSLDLGTASGGNTGELFF.

The chain combines TRBV7-6 with TRBJ2-2; 8 bases are a match to TRBD2. This CDR3 has 15 amino acids. Trimming at V came to 5 bases and at J to 5 bases, leaving 7 bases not matched to a gene. CDR1 is SGHVS and CDR2 is FNYEAQ in the germline V gene. CDR3 sequence (DNA): TGTGCCAGCAGCACGGCCTTAGCGGGAACCGGGGAGCTGTTTTTT. Residues: CASSTALAGTGELFF.

The chain has TRBV7-9 and TRBJ1-1; D unresolved. Germline CDR1 and CDR2: SEHNR and FQNEAQ (reference sequence). Trimming removed 1 base at V and 3 bases at J, with 6 bases between. The CDR3 has 13 residues. CDR3 residues: CASSLDSDTEAFF. The CDR3 DNA reads TGTGCCAGCAGCTTAGATTCGGACACTGAAGCTTTCTTT.

Only one count was recorded for this clone. The J gene is TRBJ2-7, the V gene TRBV7-9; possible D gene TRBD2, 6 bases. Trimming left V 1 base short and J 3 bases short, with 7 bases between. Germline V gives CDR1 SEHNR, CDR2 FQNEAQ (reference sequence). The CDR3 is 13 amino acids. Here the CDR3 reads CASSLGGDYEQYF. The CDR3 nucleotides are TGTGCCAGCAGCTTAGGGGGGGACTACGAGCAGTACTTC.

This chain connects TRBV14 to TRBJ2-1, with 8 nucleotides matching TRBD2. The length of the CDR3 is 15 residues. The trim removed 1 base at V and 4 bases at J, leaving 3 bases unmatched. Germline lookup yields CDR1 SGHDN and CDR2 FVKESK. CDR3 nucleotides: TGTGCCAGCAGCCAAGGGGAGCGGGGGTACAATGAGCAGTTCTTC. Translation gives CASSQGERGYNEQFF.